The entry below gives a single T cell receptor beta chain sequence along with its context. Germline assignment: CDR1 SGHAT and CDR2 FQNNGV. Trimming took 4 bases from V and 5 from J; bases not matched to a gene: 6. CDR3 size: 15 residues. The data belong to a study of cytomegalovirus exposure and HLA in healthy donors. Study-wide background: About 85 million unique TCRs from HLA-typed donors were held in an early release of data.

A multiplex PCR was run with 60 Vbeta primers and 13 Jbeta primers. Sequencing was performed with immunoSEQ multiplex PCR; in TCRdb, only in-frame clones are kept and a portion is missing. This sample has fewer than 200,000 clones; 75% to 80% occur once, and the top ten carry roughly 6%. The receptor was isolated from a man aged 40-49 years in good health and CMV-seropositive. The specimen was PBMCs. This chain uses TRBV11-2 with TRBJ1-5, with 9 bases identical to TRBD1. CDR3 sequence (DNA): TGTGCCAGCAGCTCCGGGACAGGGAGGTATCAGCCCCAGCATTTT. Its translation: CASSSGTGRYQPQHF.